This TCR beta chain comes out of a study of cytomegalovirus exposure and HLA in healthy donors. Study information: Earlier sequencing of 150 million to 200 million T cells yielded 100 million to 120 million unique TCR beta sequences.

Study-level results: Most observed TCR sequences were rare, whereas some public TCRs were detected in many donors. Earlier analysis found most TCR beta V segments productive about 87% or about 30% of the time. The study reported that TCR beta sequences accurately predicted HLA-A and HLA-B alleles in most subjects.

Of note for this clone: The antigen is not known.

V lost 2 bases and J lost 4, with 14 bases in between. This CDR3 contains 14 residues. The germline V gene has CDR1 GTSNPN and CDR2 SVGIG (reference sequence). PCR amplification relied on 60 Vbeta primers (plus 13 Jbeta primers). The method was immunoSEQ multiplex PCR; TCRdb's version includes in-frame clones alone and lacks a portion of them. This table lists about 150,000 clones. Sequencing was carried out using PBMCs. This sequence joins TRBV30 and TRBJ1-1; possibly TRBD1 for D (6 bases). The sequence was collected from a woman in her forties or fifties in good health and CMV-seronegative. The CDR3 sequence is CAWSRTAVSTEAFF. CDR3 DNA: TGTGCCTGGAGTCGGACAGCGGTGAGCACTGAAGCTTTCTTT.